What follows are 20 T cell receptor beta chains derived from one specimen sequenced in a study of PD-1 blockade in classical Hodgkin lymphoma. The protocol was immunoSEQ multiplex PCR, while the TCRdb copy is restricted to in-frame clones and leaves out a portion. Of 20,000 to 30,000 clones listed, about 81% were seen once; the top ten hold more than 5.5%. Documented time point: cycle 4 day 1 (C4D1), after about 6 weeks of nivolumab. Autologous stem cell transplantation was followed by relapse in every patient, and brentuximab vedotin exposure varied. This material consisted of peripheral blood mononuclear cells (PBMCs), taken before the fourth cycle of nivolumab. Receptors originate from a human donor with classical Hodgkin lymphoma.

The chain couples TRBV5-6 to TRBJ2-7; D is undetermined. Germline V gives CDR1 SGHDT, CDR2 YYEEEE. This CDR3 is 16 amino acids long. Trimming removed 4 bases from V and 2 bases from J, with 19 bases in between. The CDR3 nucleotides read TGTGCCAGCAGCCTCCGTTCGGACCCAAGACCCTACGAGCAGTACTTC. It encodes CASSLRSDPRPYEQYF.

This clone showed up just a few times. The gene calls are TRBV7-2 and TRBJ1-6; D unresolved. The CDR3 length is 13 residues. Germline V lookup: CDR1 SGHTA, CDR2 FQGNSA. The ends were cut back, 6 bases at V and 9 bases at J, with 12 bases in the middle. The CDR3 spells CASSFDGSSPLHF. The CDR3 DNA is TGTGCCAGCAGTTTCGACGGAAGTTCACCCCTCCACTTT.

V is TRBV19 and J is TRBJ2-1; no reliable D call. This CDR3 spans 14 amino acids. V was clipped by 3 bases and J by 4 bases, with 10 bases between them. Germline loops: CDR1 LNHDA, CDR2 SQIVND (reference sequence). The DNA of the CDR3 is TGTGCCAGTAGTATTCGGCTGTATTACAATGAGCAGTTCTTC. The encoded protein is CASSIRLYYNEQFF. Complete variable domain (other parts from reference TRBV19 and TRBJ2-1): DGGITQSPKYLFRKEGQNVTLSCEQNLNHDAMYWYRQDPGQGLRLIYYSQIVNDFQKGDIAEGYSVSREKKESFPLTVTSAQKNPTAFYLCASSIRLYYNEQFFGPGTRLTVL.

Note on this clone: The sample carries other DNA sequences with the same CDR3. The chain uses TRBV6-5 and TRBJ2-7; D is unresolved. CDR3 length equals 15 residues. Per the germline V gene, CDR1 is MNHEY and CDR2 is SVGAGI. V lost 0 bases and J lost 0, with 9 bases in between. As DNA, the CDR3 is TGTGCCAGCAGTTACTCGTCTTCTGGCTCCTACGAGCAGTACTTC. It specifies CASSYSSSGSYEQYF.

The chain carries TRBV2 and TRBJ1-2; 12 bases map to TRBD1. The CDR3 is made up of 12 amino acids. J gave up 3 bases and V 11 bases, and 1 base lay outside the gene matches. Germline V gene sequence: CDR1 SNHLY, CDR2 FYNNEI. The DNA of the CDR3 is TGTGCCGGGACAGGGGGCGACTATGGCTACACCTTC. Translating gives CAGTGGDYGYTF.

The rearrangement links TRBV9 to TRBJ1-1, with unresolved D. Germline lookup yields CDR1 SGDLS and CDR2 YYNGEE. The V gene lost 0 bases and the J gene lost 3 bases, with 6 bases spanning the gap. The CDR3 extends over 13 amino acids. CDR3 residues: CASSVDKDTEAFF. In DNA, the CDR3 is TGTGCCAGCAGCGTAGATAAGGACACTGAAGCTTTCTTT.

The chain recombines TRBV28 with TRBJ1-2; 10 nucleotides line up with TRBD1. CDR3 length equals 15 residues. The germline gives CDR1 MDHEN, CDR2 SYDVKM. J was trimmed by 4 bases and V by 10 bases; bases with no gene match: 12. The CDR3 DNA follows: TGTGCCACCCCGACAGGGGGCGCTGGTGGCTATGGCTACACCTTC. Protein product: CATPTGGAGGYGYTF.

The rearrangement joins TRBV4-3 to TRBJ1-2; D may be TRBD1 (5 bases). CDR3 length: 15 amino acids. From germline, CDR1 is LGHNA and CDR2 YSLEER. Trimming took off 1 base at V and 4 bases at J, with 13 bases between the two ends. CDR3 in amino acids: CASSQGDGPIYGYTF. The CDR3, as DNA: TGCGCCAGCAGCCAAGGGGACGGGCCGATCTATGGCTACACCTTC.

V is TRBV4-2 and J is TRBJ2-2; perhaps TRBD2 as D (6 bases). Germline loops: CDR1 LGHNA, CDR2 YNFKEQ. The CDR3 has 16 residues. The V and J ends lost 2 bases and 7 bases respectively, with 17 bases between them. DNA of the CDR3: TGTGCCAGCAGCCAATGGGGGACTTTAGCAGGCGGGGAGCTGTTTTTT. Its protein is CASSQWGTLAGGELFF.

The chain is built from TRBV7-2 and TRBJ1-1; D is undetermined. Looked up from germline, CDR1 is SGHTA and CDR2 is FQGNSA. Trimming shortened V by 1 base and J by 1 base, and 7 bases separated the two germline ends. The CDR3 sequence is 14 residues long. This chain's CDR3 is CASSLEGRNTEAFF. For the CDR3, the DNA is TGTGCCAGCAGCTTAGAAGGTAGGAACACTGAAGCTTTCTTT.

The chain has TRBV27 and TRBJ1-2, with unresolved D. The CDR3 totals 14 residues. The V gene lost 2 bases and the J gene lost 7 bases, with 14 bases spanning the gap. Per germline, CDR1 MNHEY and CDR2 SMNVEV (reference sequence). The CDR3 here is CASSLKSGRGGYTF. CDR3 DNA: TGTGCCAGCAGTTTAAAGTCGGGTAGAGGTGGCTACACCTTC.

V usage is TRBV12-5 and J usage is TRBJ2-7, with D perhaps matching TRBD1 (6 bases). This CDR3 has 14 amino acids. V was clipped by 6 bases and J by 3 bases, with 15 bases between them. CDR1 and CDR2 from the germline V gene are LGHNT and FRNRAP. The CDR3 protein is CASGHRDGGYEQYF. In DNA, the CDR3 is TGTGCTAGTGGACACAGGGATGGAGGCTACGAGCAGTACTTC.

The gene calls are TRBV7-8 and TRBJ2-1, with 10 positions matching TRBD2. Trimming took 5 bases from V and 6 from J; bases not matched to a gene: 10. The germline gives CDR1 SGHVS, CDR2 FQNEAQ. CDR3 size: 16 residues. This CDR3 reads CASSPLLAGVSNEQFF. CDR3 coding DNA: TGTGCCAGCAGCCCCCTGCTAGCGGGAGTTAGCAATGAGCAGTTCTTC.

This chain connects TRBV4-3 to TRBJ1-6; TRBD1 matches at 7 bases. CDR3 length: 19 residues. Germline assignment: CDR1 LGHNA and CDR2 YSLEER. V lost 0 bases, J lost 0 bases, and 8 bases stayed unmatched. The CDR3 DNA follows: TGCGCCAGCAGCCAAGATCCCACAGGGGTCCTCTCCTATAATTCACCCCTCCACTTT. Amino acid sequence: CASSQDPTGVLSYNSPLHF.

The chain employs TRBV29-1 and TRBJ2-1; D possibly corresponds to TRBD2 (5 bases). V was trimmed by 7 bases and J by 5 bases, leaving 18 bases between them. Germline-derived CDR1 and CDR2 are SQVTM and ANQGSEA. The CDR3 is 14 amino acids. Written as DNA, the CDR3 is TGCAGCGCCCTAGGCCGACTATATGACAATGAGCAGTTCTTC. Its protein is CSALGRLYDNEQFF.

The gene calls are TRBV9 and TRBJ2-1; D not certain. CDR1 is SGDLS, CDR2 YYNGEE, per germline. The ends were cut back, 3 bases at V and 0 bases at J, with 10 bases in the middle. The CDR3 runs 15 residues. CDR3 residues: CASSATENSYNEQFF. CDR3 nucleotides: TGTGCCAGCAGCGCTACAGAGAACTCCTACAATGAGCAGTTCTTC.

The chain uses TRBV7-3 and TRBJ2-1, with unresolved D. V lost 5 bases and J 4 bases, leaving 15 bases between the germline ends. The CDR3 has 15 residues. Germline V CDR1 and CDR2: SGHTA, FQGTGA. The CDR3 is CASSPGMLAYNEQFF. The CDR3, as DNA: TGTGCCAGCAGCCCTGGAATGTTGGCTTACAATGAGCAGTTCTTC.

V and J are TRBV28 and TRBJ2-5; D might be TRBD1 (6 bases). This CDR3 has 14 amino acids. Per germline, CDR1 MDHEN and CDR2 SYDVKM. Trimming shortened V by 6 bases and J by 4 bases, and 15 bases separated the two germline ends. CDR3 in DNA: TGTGCCAGCAGAGCTACAGGGATGCGAGAGACCCAGTACTTC. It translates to CASRATGMRETQYF.

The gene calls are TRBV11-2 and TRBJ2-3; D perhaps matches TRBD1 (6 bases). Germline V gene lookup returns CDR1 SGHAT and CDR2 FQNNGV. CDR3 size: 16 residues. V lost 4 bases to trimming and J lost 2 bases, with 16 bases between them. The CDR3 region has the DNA TGTGCCAGCAGCTCAGACCCGACAGGTAACACAGATACGCAGTATTTT. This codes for CASSSDPTGNTDTQYF. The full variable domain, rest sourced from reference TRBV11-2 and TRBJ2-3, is EAGVAQSPRYKIIEKRQSVAFWCNPISGHATLYWYQQILGQGPKLLIQFQNNGVVDDSQLPKDRFSAERLKGVDSTLKIQPAKLEDSAVYLCASSSDPTGNTDTQYFGPGTRLTVL.

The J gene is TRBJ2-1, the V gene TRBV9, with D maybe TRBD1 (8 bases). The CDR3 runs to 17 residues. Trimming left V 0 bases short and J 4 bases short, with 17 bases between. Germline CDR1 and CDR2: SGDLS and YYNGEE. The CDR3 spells CASSVGIQGEGYNEQFF. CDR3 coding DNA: TGTGCCAGCAGCGTAGGGATACAGGGGGAGGGATACAATGAGCAGTTCTTC.